One and the same sample provided the 6 T cell receptor beta chains below, sequenced in a study of synovial regulatory T cells in juvenile arthritis. TCRdb's copy holds only in-frame clones and misses some; the assay was immunoSEQ multiplex PCR. Its table records 9,000 to 10,000 clones. Sequenced material: Treg cells from blood. The subset denotes: remaining (HLA-DR-negative) circulating blood Treg cells. The receptor set was obtained from a donor younger than 30 with juvenile idiopathic arthritis.

This CDR3 reads CASSERGEYGYTF. The chain links TRBV2 to TRBJ1-2. Germline lookup yields CDR1 SNHLY and CDR2 FYNNEI. CDR3 size: 13 residues. Only the protein sequence is given.

This rearrangement joins TRBV5-4 to TRBJ2-3; TCRdb's D call of TRBD2 is untestable without DNA. The CDR3 has 15 residues. No DNA appears here. Germline V CDR1 and CDR2: SGHNT, YYREEE (reference sequence). The CDR3 here is CASSLVASGRDTQYF. The full variable domain, completed using reference TRBV5-4 and TRBJ2-3, is ETGVTQSPTHLIKTRGQQVTLRCSSQSGHNTVSWYQQALGQGPQFIFQYYREEENGRGNFPPRFSGLQFPNYSSELNVNALELDDSALYLCASSLVASGRDTQYFGPGTRLTVL.

CDR3 protein: CSVVGPIREQFF. V and J are TRBV29-1 and TRBJ2-1. Germline V lookup: CDR1 SQVTM, CDR2 ANQGSEA. This CDR3 comprises 12 residues. Only the protein is available.

This sequence joins TRBV9 and TRBJ1-4; TCRdb proposes TRBD1, but this gene call is untestable without DNA. The CDR3 length is 15 residues. Nucleotide data are not available. In germline, CDR1 is SGDLS, CDR2 YYNGEE. Here the CDR3 reads CASSGQGSLNEKLFF.

This chain connects TRBV5-4 to TRBJ1-4. The CDR3 totals 14 residues. The coding DNA is unavailable. Germline V lookup: CDR1 SGHNT, CDR2 YYREEE (reference sequence). This chain's CDR3 is CASIREAANEKLFF. The variable domain in full, with the rest retrieved from reference TRBV5-4 and TRBJ1-4, is ETGVTQSPTHLIKTRGQQVTLRCSSQSGHNTVSWYQQALGQGPQFIFQYYREEENGRGNFPPRFSGLQFPNYSSELNVNALELDDSALYLCASIREAANEKLFFGSGTQLSVL.

This chain uses TRBV7-8 with TRBJ1-5; lacking DNA, the TRBD1 call made by TCRdb goes unchecked. The CDR3 runs 15 residues. There is no recorded DNA. Germline CDR1 and CDR2: SGHVS and FQNEAQ. The CDR3 protein is CASSQRDSLNQPQHF.